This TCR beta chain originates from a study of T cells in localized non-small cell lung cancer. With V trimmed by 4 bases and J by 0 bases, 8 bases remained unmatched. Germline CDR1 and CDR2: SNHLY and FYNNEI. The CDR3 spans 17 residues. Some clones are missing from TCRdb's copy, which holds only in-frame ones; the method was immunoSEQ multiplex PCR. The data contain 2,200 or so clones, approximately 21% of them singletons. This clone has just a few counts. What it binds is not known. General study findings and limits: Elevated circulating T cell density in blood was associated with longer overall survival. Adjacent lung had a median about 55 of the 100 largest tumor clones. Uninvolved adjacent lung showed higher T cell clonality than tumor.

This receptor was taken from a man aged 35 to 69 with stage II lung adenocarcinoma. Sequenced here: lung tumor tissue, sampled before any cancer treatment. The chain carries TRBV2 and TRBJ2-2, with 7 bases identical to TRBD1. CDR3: CASSGDSRGSNTGELFF. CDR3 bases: TGTGCCAGCAGTGGGGACAGTAGGGGGTCGAACACCGGGGAGCTGTTTTTT.